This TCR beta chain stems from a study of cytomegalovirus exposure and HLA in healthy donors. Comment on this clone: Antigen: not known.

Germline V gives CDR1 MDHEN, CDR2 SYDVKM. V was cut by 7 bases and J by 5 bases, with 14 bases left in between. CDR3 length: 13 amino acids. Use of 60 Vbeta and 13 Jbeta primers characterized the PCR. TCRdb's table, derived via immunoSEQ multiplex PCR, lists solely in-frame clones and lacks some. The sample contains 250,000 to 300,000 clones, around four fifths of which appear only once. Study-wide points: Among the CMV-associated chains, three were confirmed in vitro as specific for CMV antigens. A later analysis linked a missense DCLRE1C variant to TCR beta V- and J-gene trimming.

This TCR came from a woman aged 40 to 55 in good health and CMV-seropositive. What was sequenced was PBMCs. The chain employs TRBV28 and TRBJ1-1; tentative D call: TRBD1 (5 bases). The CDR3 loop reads CASIKPGETEAFF. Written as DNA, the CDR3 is TGTGCCAGCATCAAACCGGGGGAGACTGAAGCTTTCTTT.